This TCR beta chain was retrieved from a study of CD8 T cells in ankylosing spondylitis. Study-level findings and limits: Seemingly characteristic of ankylosing spondylitis blood was a TCR beta motif consisting of under ten highly homologous variants.

This clonotype was seen only a few times. Its target is unknown. MiXCR, applied by TCRdb to the 5' RACE reads, yields one record per CDR3 protein. The data show 250,000 to 350,000 distinct CDR3 sequences, less than 9.5% seen once. Sequenced input: blood, either unsorted or a sorted T cell fraction (not recorded which). This sequence originates from a male donor with ankylosing spondylitis.

The CDR3 loop reads CASSTNRGEQYF. For the CDR3, the DNA is TGTGCCAGCAGCACCAACAGGGGCGAGCAGTACTTC. The V gene is TRBV7-2, the J gene TRBJ2-7; 7 bases agree with TRBD1. CDR3 length: 12 amino acids. Germline CDR1 SGHTA, CDR2 FQGNSA. Trimming at V came to 5 bases and at J to 6 bases, leaving 4 bases not matched to a gene.